This paragraph reports one T cell receptor beta chain. The antigen is unknown. The data were obtained in a study of OX40 agonist ivuxolimab in advanced cancers. The study's findings and limits: Low clonal expansion, among the lowest seen, marked partial responders at 0.1-3.0 mg/kg. Normalized T-cell clonal expansion was also low in some nonresponders.

Autoimmune disease history or systemic immunosuppression excluded patients. CDR1 is SEHNR, CDR2 FQNEAQ, per germline (reference sequence). CDR3 size: 15 residues. V dropped 5 bases and J dropped 4; count of bases not matched to a gene: 6. Libraries were prepared by immunoSEQ multiplex PCR; TCRdb keeps only in-frame clonotypes and omits some of them. Here the sample spans roughly 67,000 clones, roughly 90% being singletons. The source of this sequence is an adult with an advanced solid tumor such as melanoma, head and neck, liver or kidney cancer. The chain is built from TRBV7-9 and TRBJ1-5; TRBD1 agrees at 9 bases. Sequences were derived from CD4+ or CD8+ T cells sorted from blood, sampled in a trial of the OX40 agonist ivuxolimab. The CDR3 spells CASSPQGQGNQPQHF. CDR3 sequence (DNA): TGTGCCAGCAGCCCCCAGGGACAGGGAAATCAGCCCCAGCATTTT.